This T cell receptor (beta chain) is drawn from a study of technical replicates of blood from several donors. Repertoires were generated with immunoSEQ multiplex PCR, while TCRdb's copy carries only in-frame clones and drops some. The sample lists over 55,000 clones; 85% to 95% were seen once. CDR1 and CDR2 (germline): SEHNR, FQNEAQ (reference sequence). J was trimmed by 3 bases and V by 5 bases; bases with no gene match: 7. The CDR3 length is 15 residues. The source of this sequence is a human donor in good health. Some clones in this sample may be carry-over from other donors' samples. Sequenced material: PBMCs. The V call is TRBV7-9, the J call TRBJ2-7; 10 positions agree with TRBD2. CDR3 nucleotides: TGTGCCAGCAGCCACAGACTAGCGGGCTTCTACGAGCAGTACTTC. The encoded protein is CASSHRLAGFYEQYF. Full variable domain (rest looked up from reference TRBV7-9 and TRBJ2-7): DTGVSQNPRHKITKRGQNVTFRCDPISEHNRLYWYRQTLGQGPEFLTYFQNEAQLEKSRLLSDRFSAERPKGSFSTLEIQRTEQGDSAMYLCASSHRLAGFYEQYFGPGTRLTVT.